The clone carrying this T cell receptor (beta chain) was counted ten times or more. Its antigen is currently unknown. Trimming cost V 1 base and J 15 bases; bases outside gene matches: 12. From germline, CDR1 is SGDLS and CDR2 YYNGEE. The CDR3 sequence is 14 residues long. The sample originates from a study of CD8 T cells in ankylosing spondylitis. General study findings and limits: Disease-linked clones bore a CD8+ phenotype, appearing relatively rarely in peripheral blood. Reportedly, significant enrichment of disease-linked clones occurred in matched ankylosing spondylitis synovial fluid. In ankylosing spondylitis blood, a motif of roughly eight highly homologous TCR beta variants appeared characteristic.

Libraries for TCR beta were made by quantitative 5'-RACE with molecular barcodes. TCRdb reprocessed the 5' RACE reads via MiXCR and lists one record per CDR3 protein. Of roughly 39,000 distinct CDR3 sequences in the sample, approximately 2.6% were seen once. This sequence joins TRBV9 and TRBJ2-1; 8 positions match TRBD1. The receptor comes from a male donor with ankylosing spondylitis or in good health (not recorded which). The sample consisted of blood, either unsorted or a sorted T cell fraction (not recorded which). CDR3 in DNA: TGTGCCAGCAGCGTATCCGCAGGGGGCCCACCGGGGTTCTTC. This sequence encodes CASSVSAGGPPGFF. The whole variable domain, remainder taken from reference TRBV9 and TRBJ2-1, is DSGVTQTPKHLITATGQRVTLRCSPRSGDLSVYWYQQSLDQGLQFLIQYYNGEERAKGNILERFSAQQFPDLHSELNLSSLELGDSALYFCASSVSAGGPPGFFGPGTRLTVL.